The clone carrying this TCR beta chain was seen just once. This record comes from a study of shared clonotypes between healthy human individuals. Naive CD8 cells lacked CD45RO, underwent positive selection for CCR7 and left out terminally differentiated effector memory CD45RA+ cells. Sequencing used immunoSEQ multiplex PCR; TCRdb keeps in-frame clones, though not all of them. Found here are hundreds of thousands of clones, 95% of them singletons; the top ten hold 0.095% to 0.14%. This sequence originates from a woman aged 30 to 39 in good health. The sequencing sample was made of naive CD8+ T cells sorted from blood.

CDR3 region: CASSLGQARTEAFF. DNA for the CDR3: TGCGCCAGCAGCCTGGGACAGGCCCGCACTGAAGCTTTCTTT. This chain links TRBV4-1 with TRBJ1-1; TRBD1 aligns across 8 bases. The CDR3 contains 14 residues. V was pared by 4 bases and J by 4 bases, with 5 bases of the junction left unmatched. Germline assignment: CDR1 MGHRA and CDR2 YSYEKL.